This T cell receptor (beta chain) was profiled in a study of Ad26.COV2.S vaccination and SARS-CoV-2 variants. Across the whole study: This donor came from the COV1001 trial of Ad26.COV2.S. Study-wide results and caveats: Quantification of TCR breadth and depth may have yielded underestimates of total T cell responses. Participants given vaccine showed non-spike TCR breadth similar to that of placebo recipients. Substantial response breadth was reportedly seen for spike-specific CD8+ and CD4+ T cells after vaccination.

The CDR3 extends over 11 amino acids. V dropped 5 bases and J dropped 9 bases, with 11 bases sitting between them. Germline V gene sequence: CDR1 GTSNPN, CDR2 SVGIG (reference sequence). A word on this clone: What it binds is unknown.

TCRdb's table, derived via immunoSEQ multiplex PCR, lists solely in-frame clones and lacks some. The data show roughly 500,000 clones, 87% seen once. Treatment indicated: 15 to 20 received Ad26.COV2.S at low or high dose, single or two shots; about 5 received placebo; per-sample allocation not given. The samples were gathered on day 63 after the first injection of vaccine or placebo. Source: peripheral blood, taken in a trial of Ad26.COV2.S vaccine versus placebo. The sequence came from a person aged 18-60 years who received the Ad26.COV2.S COVID-19 vaccine or a placebo. The V gene is TRBV30, the J gene TRBJ1-5; D is undetermined. The CDR3 DNA sequence: TGTGCCTGGGGCCGAGTGGGGCCCCAGCATTTT. Its translation is CAWGRVGPQHF. Drawing the rest from reference TRBV30 and TRBJ1-5, the complete variable domain is SQTIHQWPATLVQPVGSPLSLECTVEGTSNPNLYWYRQAAGRGLQLLFYSVGIGQISSEVPQNLSASRPQDRQFILSSKKLLLSDSGFYLCAWGRVGPQHFGDGTRLSIL.